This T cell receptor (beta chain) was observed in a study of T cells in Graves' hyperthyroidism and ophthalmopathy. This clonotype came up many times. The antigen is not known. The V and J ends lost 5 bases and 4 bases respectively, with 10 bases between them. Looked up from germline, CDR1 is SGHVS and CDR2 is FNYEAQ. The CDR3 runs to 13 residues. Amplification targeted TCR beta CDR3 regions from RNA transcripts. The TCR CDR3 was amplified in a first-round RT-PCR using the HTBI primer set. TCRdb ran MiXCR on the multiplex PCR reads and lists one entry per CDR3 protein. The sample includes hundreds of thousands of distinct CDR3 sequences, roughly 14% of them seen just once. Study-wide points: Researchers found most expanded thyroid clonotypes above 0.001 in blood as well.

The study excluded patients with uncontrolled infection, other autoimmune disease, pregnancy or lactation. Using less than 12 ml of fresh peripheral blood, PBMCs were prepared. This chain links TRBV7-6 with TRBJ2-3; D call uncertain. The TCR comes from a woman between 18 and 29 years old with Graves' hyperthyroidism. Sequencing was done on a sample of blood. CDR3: CASSPIGPDTQYF. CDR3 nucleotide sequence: TGTGCCAGCAGCCCCATCGGACCAGATACGCAGTATTTT.